This is a list of T cell receptor beta chains from one sample in a study of cytomegalovirus exposure and HLA in healthy donors. This table comes from immunoSEQ multiplex PCR, and its TCRdb copy is limited to in-frame clones, with some not included. The table shows about 83,000 clones, with about 81% occurring only once. The specimen was PBMCs. Every receptor here comes from a man in his sixties in good health and CMV-seronegative. Both conserved end residues are part of each CDR3. A D gene is named only where the DNA matches it firmly. Size is stated for part of the rows, as once, few or many counts, or as a class when the clone is expanded.

clone size	V gene	D gene	J gene	CDR3 protein	CDR3 DNA
.	TRBV13	TRBD2	TRBJ2-7	CASSLRLAGSSYEQYF	TGTGCCAGCAGCTTAAGACTAGCGGGTAGCTCCTACGAGCAGTACTTC
.	TRBV18	TRBD2	TRBJ2-5	CASSPGGTQETQYF	TGTGCCAGCTCACCGGGGGGGACCCAAGAGACCCAGTACTTC
.	TRBV6-6	TRBD1	TRBJ1-5	CASSSGQVNQPQHF	TGTGCCAGCAGTAGTGGACAGGTAAATCAGCCCCAGCATTTT
few	TRBV29-1	TRBD1	TRBJ1-1	CSGDRGNTEAFF	TGCAGTGGGGACAGGGGAAACACTGAAGCTTTCTTT
.	TRBV7-9	.	TRBJ1-3	CASSLVSSGNTIYF	TGTGCCAGCAGCTTAGTCAGCTCTGGAAACACCATATATTTT
.	TRBV5-6	TRBD1	TRBJ1-1	CASSFTGGGTEAFF	TGTGCCAGCAGCTTCACAGGGGGCGGCACTGAAGCTTTCTTT
.	TRBV5-1	TRBD2	TRBJ2-5	CASSVTSGFQETQYF	TGCGCCAGCAGCGTGACTAGCGGGTTCCAAGAGACCCAGTACTTC
few	TRBV18	TRBD1	TRBJ1-2	CASSPGQTYGYTF	TGTGCCAGCTCACCGGGACAGACATATGGCTACACCTTC
.	TRBV7-9	.	TRBJ1-2	CASTENTGYGYTF	TGTGCCAGCACCGAGAATACAGGGTATGGCTACACCTTC
.	TRBV7-6	TRBD1	TRBJ2-5	CASSLGDRERQETQYF	TGTGCCAGCAGCCTGGGGGACAGGGAAAGACAAGAGACCCAGTACTTC
.	TRBV14	.	TRBJ2-7	CASSQSGRGGVEQYF	TGTGCCAGCAGCCAATCGGGCCGAGGGGGGGTCGAGCAGTACTTC
few	TRBV9	.	TRBJ1-4	CASSPTGFQGEKLFF	TGTGCCAGCAGCCCTACGGGTTTTCAAGGTGAAAAACTGTTTTTT
.	TRBV6-1	TRBD1	TRBJ1-2	CASSEAGTGVGYTF	TGTGCCAGCAGTGAAGCAGGGACAGGGGTAGGCTACACCTTC
.	TRBV7-3	.	TRBJ2-3	CASSLVGTGTDTQYF	TGTGCCAGCAGCTTAGTCGGTACAGGCACAGATACGCAGTATTTT
few	TRBV5-5	TRBD1	TRBJ1-4	CASSLQGADEKLFF	TGTGCCAGCAGCTTGCAGGGGGCGGATGAAAAACTGTTTTTT
.	TRBV5-4	TRBD1	TRBJ1-1	CASSLEVNRGISTEAFF	TGTGCCAGCAGCTTGGAGGTTAACAGGGGAATTAGCACTGAAGCTTTCTTT
.	TRBV6-4	.	TRBJ1-1	CASSRDQGTEAFF	TGTGCCAGCAGCAGGGATCAGGGCACTGAAGCTTTCTTT
.	TRBV19	.	TRBJ1-4	CASSIGSEKLFF	TGTGCCAGTAGTATAGGCAGTGAAAAGCTGTTTTTT
.	TRBV11-3	.	TRBJ2-3	CASSLGADTDTQYF	TGTGCCAGCAGCCTAGGGGCAGACACAGATACGCAGTATTTT
.	TRBV30	TRBD1	TRBJ1-3	CASWGQGLGNTIYF	TGTGCCTCCTGGGGACAGGGGCTCGGAAACACCATATATTTT
.	TRBV19	.	TRBJ1-3	CASTRGGSGNTIYF	TGTGCCAGCACTCGGGGGGGCTCTGGAAACACCATATATTTT
.	TRBV6-5	.	TRBJ1-3	CASSHSVTIYF	TGTGCCAGCAGTCATTCAGTCACCATATATTTT
.	TRBV7-9	.	TRBJ2-7	CSSANRELTGSNEQYF	TGTTCCAGCGCCAATCGTGAACTAACAGGGAGCAACGAGCAGTACTTC
.	TRBV7-5	.	TRBJ2-2	CARSFPSSGPLTGELFF	TGTGCCAGAAGCTTCCCCAGCAGCGGGCCCCTTACCGGGGAGCTGTTTTTT
.	TRBV7-7	TRBD1	TRBJ1-2	CASSPRVVGGRVSNYGYTF	TGTGCTAGCAGCCCCCGGGTAGTAGGGGGCAGGGTGAGTAACTATGGCTACACCTTC
.	TRBV27	.	TRBJ1-5	CASSHGGNQPQHF	TGTGCCAGCAGTCATGGGGGGAATCAGCCCCAGCATTTT
.	TRBV30	.	TRBJ2-1	CAWGSGAGKFF	.
.	TRBV5-6	.	TRBJ2-3	CASSLELPESTDTQYF	TGTGCCAGCAGCTTGGAGTTGCCAGAAAGCACAGATACGCAGTATTTT